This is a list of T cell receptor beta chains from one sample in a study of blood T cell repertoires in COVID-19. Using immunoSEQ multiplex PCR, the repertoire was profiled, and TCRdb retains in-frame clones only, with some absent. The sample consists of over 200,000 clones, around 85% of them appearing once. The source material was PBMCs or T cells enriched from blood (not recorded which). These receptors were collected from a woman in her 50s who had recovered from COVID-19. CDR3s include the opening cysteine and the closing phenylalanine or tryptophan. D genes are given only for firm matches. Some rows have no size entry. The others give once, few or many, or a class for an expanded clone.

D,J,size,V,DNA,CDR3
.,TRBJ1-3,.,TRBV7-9,TGTGCCAGCAGCTTAGCGGAGCCCTCCTCTGGAAACACCATATATTTT,CASSLAEPSSGNTIYF
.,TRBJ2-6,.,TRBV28,TGTGCCAGCAGTTCACTATTCTTATCTGGGGCCAACGTCCTGACTTTC,CASSSLFLSGANVLTF
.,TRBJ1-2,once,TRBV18,TGTGCCAGCTCACCATCCAGGGGCCGGGATGGCTACACCTTC,CASSPSRGRDGYTF
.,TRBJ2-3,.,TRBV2,TGTGCCAGCAGGGAGTTCCTTCTCGAAGTCACAGATACGCAGTATTTT,CASREFLLEVTDTQYF
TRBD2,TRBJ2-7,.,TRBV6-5,TGTGCCAGCAGTCCGGCGGGAGATTCGCCCTACGAGCAGTACTTC,CASSPAGDSPYEQYF
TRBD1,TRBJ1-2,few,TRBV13,TGTGCCAGCAGCTTCGGGACAGGGGGTCATGGCTACACCTTC,CASSFGTGGHGYTF
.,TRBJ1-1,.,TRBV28,TGTGCCAGCAGTTATCAATACATGAACACTGAAGCTTTCTTT,CASSYQYMNTEAFF
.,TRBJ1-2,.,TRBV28,.,CASSLFFGGGSGTF
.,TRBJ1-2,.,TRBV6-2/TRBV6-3,TGTGCCAGCAGTTACTCGGCGGGAAAGGGTGGCTACACCTTC,CASSYSAGKGGYTF
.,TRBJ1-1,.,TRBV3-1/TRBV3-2,TGTGCCAGCAGCCGAAACGCCCTTGGGAGGACTGAAGCTTTCTTT,CASSRNALGRTEAFF
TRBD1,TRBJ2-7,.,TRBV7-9,TGTGCCAGCAGCCTCGACAGGGTCGAGCAGTACTTC,CASSLDRVEQYF
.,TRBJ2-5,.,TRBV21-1,TGTGCCAGCAGCGGTCTCGGGCAGGGTTCGGAAGAGACCCAGTACTTC,CASSGLGQGSEETQYF
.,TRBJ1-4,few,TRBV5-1,TGCGCCAGCCACCCCGGAAACAGGAGGGATGAAAAACTGTTTTTT,CASHPGNRRDEKLFF
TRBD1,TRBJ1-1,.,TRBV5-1,TGCGCCAGCAGCACTGGGGACAGGGTGAACACTGAAGCTTTCTTT,CASSTGDRVNTEAFF
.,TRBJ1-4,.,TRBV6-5,TGTGCCAGCAGTCCATACAGGGCTAGAGGTGAAAAACTGTTTTTT,CASSPYRARGEKLFF
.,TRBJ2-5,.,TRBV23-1,TGCGCCAGCAGTCAATTCGCGGGAACCGAAGAGACCCAGTACTTC,CASSQFAGTEETQYF
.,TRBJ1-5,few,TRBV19,TGTGCCAGTAGTATCTTGCGAAACAATCAGCCCCAGCATTTT,CASSILRNNQPQHF
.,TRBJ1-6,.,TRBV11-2,TGTGCCAGCAGCTTAGATTTGGGGGGAGGTAATTCACCCCTCCACTTT,CASSLDLGGGNSPLHF
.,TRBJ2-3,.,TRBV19,TGTGCCAGTAGTTCAGGCACGAATACGCAGTATTTT,CASSSGTNTQYF
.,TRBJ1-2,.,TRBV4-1,TGCGCCAGCCGAGGGTCTAACTATGGCTACACCTTC,CASRGSNYGYTF
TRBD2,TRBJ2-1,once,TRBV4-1,TGCGCCAGCAGCCAAGAGGGACTAGCGGGAGCTAATGAGCAGTTCTTC,CASSQEGLAGANEQFF
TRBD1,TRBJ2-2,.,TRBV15,TGTGCCACCAGCAGTGGCGTGGGGACAGGGGACACCGGGGAGCTGTTTTTT,CATSSGVGTGDTGELFF
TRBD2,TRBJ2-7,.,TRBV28,TGTGCCAGCAGAGGACTAGCGGAGCCCCGCGACTACGAGCAGTACTTC,CASRGLAEPRDYEQYF
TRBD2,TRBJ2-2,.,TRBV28,TGTGCCAGCAGGTCCGGGACTAGCGGGAGTTACGGGGAGCTGTTTTTT,CASRSGTSGSYGELFF
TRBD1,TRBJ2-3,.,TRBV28,TGTGCCAGCAGTTCCCCTTCAGGCAGGGGGCGCAGGAGGGATACGCAGTATTTT,CASSSPSGRGRRRDTQYF
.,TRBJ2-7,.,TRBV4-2,TGTGCCAGCAGCCCCGGGGTAGCGGACCCCTACGAGCAGTACTTC,CASSPGVADPYEQYF
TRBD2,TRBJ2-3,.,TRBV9,TGTGCCAGCAGCCCTGCACTAGCGGGAGGGGAGACAGATACGCAGTATTTT,CASSPALAGGETDTQYF
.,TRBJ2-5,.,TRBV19,TGTGCCAGTAGTGCGGACAGTTCTGAAAAAGAGACCCAGTACTTC,CASSADSSEKETQYF
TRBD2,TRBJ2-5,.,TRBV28,TGTGCCAGCAGACTAGCGGGAGGCCCAGAGACCCAGTACTTC,CASRLAGGPETQYF
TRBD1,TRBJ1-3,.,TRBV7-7,TGTGCTAGCAGCTTAGGACAGGGTCCTGGAAACACCATATATTTT,CASSLGQGPGNTIYF
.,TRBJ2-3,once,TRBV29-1,TGCAGCCTAAGGCAGGGGAGCACAGATACGCAGTATTTT,CSLRQGSTDTQYF
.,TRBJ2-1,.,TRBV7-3,TGTGCCAGCAGCTCCTCAGCGGCAAGCTCCTACAATGAGCAGTTCTTC,CASSSSAASSYNEQFF
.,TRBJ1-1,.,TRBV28,TGTGCCAGCAGTCTCTATCTGTACACTGAAGCTTTCTTT,CASSLYLYTEAFF
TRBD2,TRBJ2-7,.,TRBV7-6,TGTGCCAGCAGCTTATACGGGACTAGCGGGAGAACTAGCGAGCAGTACTTC,CASSLYGTSGRTSEQYF
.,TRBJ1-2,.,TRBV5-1,TGCGCCAGCAGCTTGGACTTAAGTGGCTACACCTTC,CASSLDLSGYTF
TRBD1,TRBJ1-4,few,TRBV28,TGTGCCAGCAGTTTAGTCACGGGACAGGGAATGGTAAAACTGTTTTTT,CASSLVTGQGMVKLFF
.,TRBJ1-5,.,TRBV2,TGTGCCAGCAGTGAAAGGGACATCAGGCAGCATTTT,CASSERDIRQHF
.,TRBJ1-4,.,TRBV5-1,TGCGCCAGCAGGACGGGGAGTGCAACTAATGAAAAACTGTTTTTT,CASRTGSATNEKLFF
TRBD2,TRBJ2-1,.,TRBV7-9,TGTGCCAGCAGCTGGGGACTAGCGGGAGGCGGCAGTGAGCAGTTCTTC,CASSWGLAGGGSEQFF
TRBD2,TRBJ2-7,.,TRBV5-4,TGTGCCAGCAGCTTGGGGGAGGGCGAGCAGTACTTC,CASSLGEGEQYF
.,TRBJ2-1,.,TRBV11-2,TGTGCCAGCAGCTTAGTCAGTGCTGGTGAGCAGTTCTTC,CASSLVSAGEQFF
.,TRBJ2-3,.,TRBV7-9,TGTGCCAGCAGCCGTGGGCAGGGGACAGATACGCAGTATTTT,CASSRGQGTDTQYF
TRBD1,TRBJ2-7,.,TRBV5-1,TGCGCCAGCAGCCCTACGGACAGGGGACCCTACGAGCAGTACTTC,CASSPTDRGPYEQYF
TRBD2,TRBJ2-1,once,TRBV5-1,TGCGCCAGCAGCTTGTCATTAGCGGGACCAAGCAATGAGCAGTTCTTC,CASSLSLAGPSNEQFF
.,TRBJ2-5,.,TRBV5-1,TGCGCCAGCAGCTTGGGGGGACACTTCCAAGAGACCCAGTACTTC,CASSLGGHFQETQYF
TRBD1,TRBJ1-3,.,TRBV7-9,TGTGCCAGCAGCCTAAGGACAGGGACTGGAAACACCATATATTTT,CASSLRTGTGNTIYF
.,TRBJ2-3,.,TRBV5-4,TGTGCCAGCAGCCTAGACCCCACAGATACGCAGTATTTT,CASSLDPTDTQYF
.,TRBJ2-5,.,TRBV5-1,TGCGCCAGCAGCCCGGGTCTTACCTTGGAGTACTTC,CASSPGLTLEYF
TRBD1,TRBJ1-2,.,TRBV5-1,TGCGCCAGCAGCTTGGTTCCAGGGGGCGCGGGTGGCTACACCTTC,CASSLVPGGAGGYTF
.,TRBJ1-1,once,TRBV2,TGTGCCACGGGCTGGTCCGACAGGAACACTGAAGCTTTCTTT,CATGWSDRNTEAFF
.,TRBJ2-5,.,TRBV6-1,TGTGCCAGCAGTGAATGGGGCGCGGAATCGACCCAGTACTTC,CASSEWGAESTQYF
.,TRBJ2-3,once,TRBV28,TGTGCCAGCAGTAACCTTCCGGGAGAGCCAGATACGCAGTATTTT,CASSNLPGEPDTQYF
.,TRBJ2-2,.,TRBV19,TGTGCCAGTAGTATATTATACACGAACACCGGGGAGCTGTTTTTT,CASSILYTNTGELFF
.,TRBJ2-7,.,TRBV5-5,TGTGCCAGCAGCTATCAGGGCCCGTCCTACGAGCAGTACTTC,CASSYQGPSYEQYF
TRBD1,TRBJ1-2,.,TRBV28,TGTGCCAGCAGTTCCTTTCCCGGGACAGGGTATGGCTACACCTTC,CASSSFPGTGYGYTF
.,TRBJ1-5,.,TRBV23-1,TGCGCCAGCAGTCCGACCCCGCGGGGCAATCAGCCCCAGCATTTT,CASSPTPRGNQPQHF
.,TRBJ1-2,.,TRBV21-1,TGTGCCAGCAGCACCCGACAGGGGAGTAACTATGGCTACACCTTC,CASSTRQGSNYGYTF
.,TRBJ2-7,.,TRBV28,TGTGCCAGCAGACGACCCCGGGACTTCAACTCCTACGAGCAGTACTTC,CASRRPRDFNSYEQYF
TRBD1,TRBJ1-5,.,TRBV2,TGTGCCAGCAACCGGGACAGATATAGCAATCAGCCCCAGCATTTT,CASNRDRYSNQPQHF